This TCR beta chain is drawn from a study of blood T cells in healthy people across ages. Regarding the study as a whole: Observed TCR beta diversity per million T cells went down as age went up. This fall followed a roughly linear course with age.

The CDR3 length is 15 residues. V dropped 5 bases and J dropped 4; count of bases not matched to a gene: 9. Germline CDR1 SGHTA, CDR2 FQGNSA. A sample-barcoded 5' primer and a J-beta primer mix were used in a second PCR of about 7 to 12 cycles. A template-switch adaptor that had 12 random nucleotides put a tag on each cDNA molecule. MiXCR was run by TCRdb on the 5' RACE reads, yielding one entry per CDR3 protein. The sample shows hundreds of thousands of distinct CDR3 sequences, roughly 60% of them seen only once. As to this clonotype: Its antigen is undetermined.

The chain links TRBV7-2 to TRBJ2-3; 7 positions agree with TRBD2. The TCR comes from a young man in good health. Sequencing was carried out using blood. The CDR3 sequence: CASSGKSGEADTQYF. The CDR3 DNA reads as TGTGCCAGCAGCGGCAAGAGCGGGGAGGCAGATACGCAGTATTTT. The entire variable domain, with the rest obtained from reference TRBV7-2 and TRBJ2-3, is as follows: GAGVSQSPSNKVTEKGKDVELRCDPISGHTALYWYRQSLGQGLEFLIYFQGNSAPDKSGLPSDRFSAERTGGSVSTLTIQRTQQEDSAVYLCASSGKSGEADTQYFGPGTRLTVL.